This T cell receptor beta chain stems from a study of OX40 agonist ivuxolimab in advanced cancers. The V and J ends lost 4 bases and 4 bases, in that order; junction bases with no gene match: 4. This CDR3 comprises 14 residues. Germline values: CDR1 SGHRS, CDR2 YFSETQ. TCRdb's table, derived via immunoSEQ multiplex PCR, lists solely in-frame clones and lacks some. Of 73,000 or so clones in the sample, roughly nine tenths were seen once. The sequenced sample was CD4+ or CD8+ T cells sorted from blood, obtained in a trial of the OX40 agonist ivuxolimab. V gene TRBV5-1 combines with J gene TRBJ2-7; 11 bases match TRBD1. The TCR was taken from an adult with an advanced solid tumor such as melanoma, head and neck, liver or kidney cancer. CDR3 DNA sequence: TGCGCCAGCAGCCCGGGACAGGGGGTGTACGAGCAGTACTTC. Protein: CASSPGQGVYEQYF.